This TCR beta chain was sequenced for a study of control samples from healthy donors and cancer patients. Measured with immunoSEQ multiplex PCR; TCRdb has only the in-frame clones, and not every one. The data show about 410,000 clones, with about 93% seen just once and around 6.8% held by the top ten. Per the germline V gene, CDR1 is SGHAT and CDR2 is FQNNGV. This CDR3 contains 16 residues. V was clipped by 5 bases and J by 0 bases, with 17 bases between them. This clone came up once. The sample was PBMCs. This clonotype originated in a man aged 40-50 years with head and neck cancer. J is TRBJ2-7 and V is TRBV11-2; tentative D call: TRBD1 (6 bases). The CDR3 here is CASSQDGQTGSYEQYF. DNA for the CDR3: TGTGCCAGCAGCCAAGACGGACAGACCGGCTCCTACGAGCAGTACTTC.